What follows is one T cell receptor beta chain and its context. The CDR3 is 17 residues long. J was trimmed by 0 bases and V by 6 bases; bases with no gene match: 15. In germline, CDR1 is DFQATT, CDR2 SNEGSKA (reference sequence). Each CDR3 protein gets one entry after TCRdb re-called the 5' RACE reads with MiXCR. The sample yields roughly 720,000 distinct CDR3 sequences, about 20% seen once. The data were obtained in a study of identical twins. This sample also belongs to another study, concerning T cells expressing NK-cell markers.

Sequences were obtained from PBMCs. This TCR was sampled from a woman aged 18-29 years in good health. This rearrangement joins TRBV20-1 to TRBJ2-7, with TRBD2 identical over 9 bases. CDR3 in amino acids: CSAAETSGRPRSYEQYF. CDR3 in DNA: TGCAGTGCGGCCGAGACTAGCGGCAGACCCCGCTCCTACGAGCAGTACTTC.